This paragraph covers one TCR beta chain sequence. This sample is drawn from a study of blood T cell dynamics during melanoma immunotherapy. Study-wide context: Metastatic melanoma patients received first-line pembrolizumab or nivolumab plus ipilimumab.

Indicated time point: pre-treatment baseline. Response was assessed by RECIST 1.1 at 12 weeks, except a couple of rapid progressors. DNA loading was fixed at roughly 0.35 ug for all bulk PBMC samples. Here immunoSEQ multiplex PCR was the method, and the copy in TCRdb shows in-frame clones only, minus some. In the table there are approximately 9,700 clones, around 90% of which are singletons. The receptor comes from a human donor with melanoma. The starting material was blood, obtained from a patient treated with checkpoint blockade.

CDR3 sequence: CASSLVGVEETQYF. The DNA for the CDR3 is TGTGCCAGCAGCTTAGTGGGGGTGGAAGAGACCCAGTACTTC. This sequence joins TRBV7-2 and TRBJ2-5; the D call may be TRBD1 or TRBD2 (5 bases each). V was shortened by 1 base and J by 3 bases, with 9 bases between the two germline ends. In germline, CDR1 is SGHTA, CDR2 FQGNSA. This CDR3 spans 14 amino acids.